This T cell receptor beta chain stems from a study of CD4 T cells in relation to SARS-CoV-2 and coronaviruses (TCRdb year 2021). For context, the study as a whole: In the ViraFEST assay, PBMCs were cultured with antigen for under eleven days, after which TCR beta CDR3s were sequenced to identify clonal expansions specific to the antigen. An HIV-1 Nef peptide pool or a no-peptide culture served as the negative reference condition. Using patient-derived lymphoblastoid cell lines, the shared crossreactive spike epitopes were mapped to their HLA restriction. Memory CD4+ T cell crossreactivity between SARS-CoV-2 and common cold coronavirus spike proteins was assessed at the TCR clonotype level in the study. The Adaptive Biotechnologies TCR-sequencing kit was used for samples from a few pre-COVID donors and for the naive versus memory experiments, whereas the other data were Illumina-based. Expansion assays from other donors in the study were sequenced with a different, Illumina-based TCR-beta assay. Overall study outcomes, separate from this receptor: No donor contributed both pre-pandemic and post-infection samples, which limited tracing the source of pre-existing responses. The study was limited by small numbers of patients and tested TCRs. Roughly 60% of donors had memory CD4+ clonotypes that crossrecognized SARS-CoV-2 and at least one common cold coronavirus spike. Crossreactive clones showed significantly weaker SARS-CoV-2-driven expansion than monoreactive clones, consistent with antigenic imprinting. Because the crossreactivity analysis focused on spike protein, crossreactivity against other viral proteins was not assessed.

Library preparation employed the immunoSEQ multiplex PCR assay. The study's own analysis went as follows. During preprocessing, nonproductive sequences were removed, along with CDR3s that did not begin with C, did not end with F or W, or were shorter than 7 amino acids. The MANAFEST web app was used to call antigen-specific clonotypes on the basis of expansion compared with the reference and with other culture wells. A clone was considered positive if the clone showed significant expansion compared with the reference culture in 2 of 3 replicate wells at an FDR below 0.05. To be called positive, a clone also had to show significant expansion compared with every other tandem well and an odds ratio greater than 5. CDR3 homology was quantified as pairwise Levenshtein distance, calculated with the stringdist R package after three terminal residues were trimmed from each end. The table comes from immuneACCESS by way of TCRdb, which keeps in-frame sequences with V and J called. Part of the clones is missing from these tables; in studies checked, under half for an unresolved V gene and the rest for unknown reasons. The V and J calls and clone size come from that table; D and trimming were worked out from the DNA. The sample table records about 26,000 clones; approximately 70% of these occur just once. The biggest ten clones account for under 25% of the sample.

CD4+ T cells from unexposed donors were collected before the COVID-19 pandemic (2011-2018). Following 10 days of culture, the EasySep CD4+ T cell isolation kit was used to isolate CD4+ T cells. As far as cell numbers permitted, CD4+ T cells from unexposed donors were tested for reactivity against SARS-CoV-2 S and N as well as four spike pools from common cold coronaviruses. Each well received approximately 2 million PBMCs, cultured in IMDM supplemented with about 5.4% human AB serum and 9.5 to 10 IU/ml IL-2. Half of the culture medium was replaced with fresh IL-2-containing medium on days 3 and 7. Triplicate replicate wells were generally used for each peptide culture condition. The leukapheresis product used for the unexposed donors was purchased from a commercial source. Ficoll-Paque PLUS gradient centrifugation was used to isolate PBMCs from leukapheresis product or whole blood. The PBMCs went either fresh into the expansion assay or into cryopreservation at -140 degrees C. The QIAamp Micro DNA Kit was used to extract genomic DNA from the CD4+ T cells.

As to this clone: The antigen it binds to is not known. Per-base qualities were not stored, and no clone one base away is much larger.

Sequences were obtained from CD4+ T cells from PBMCs, cultured in vitro. This sequence originates from a human donor in good health.

This receptor has the CDR3 CASSIDRGTDTQYF. The DNA sequence is given as TGTGCCAGCAGCATCGACAGGGGCACAGATACGCAGTATTTT. This receptor chain uses TRBV11-1 and TRBJ2-3; TRBD1 aligns with 7 central bases. The CDR3 spans 14 residues, from the cysteine through the phenylalanine. Only the CDR3 portion is preserved as DNA: 42 bases, with reading frame beginning at the first base. V and J are trimmed by 5 bases and 1 base, and the gene matches miss 3 bases of the junction. CDR1 and CDR2, per the germline V gene (reference sequence), are SGHAT and FQDESV.